The 26 T cell receptor beta chains presented below share a single source sample, sequenced in a study of cytomegalovirus exposure and HLA in healthy donors. Researchers ran the PCR with 60 Vbeta and 13 Jbeta primers. Produced via immunoSEQ multiplex PCR; TCRdb's table is partial and in-frame only. Of 100,000 or so clones listed, around two thirds are singletons. Material for sequencing was PBMCs. These receptors were obtained from a man aged 25-45 years in good health and CMV-seropositive.

Here the CDR3 DNA reads TGTGCCAGCAGCTTAGCGGGTGGGCAGTTCTTC. Protein: CASSLAGGQFF. This chain joins TRBV11-2 and TRBJ2-1; D remains ambiguous. Trimming stripped 1 base from V and 12 bases from J, with 7 bases between. This CDR3 is 11 amino acids long. Per germline, CDR1 SGHAT and CDR2 FQNNGV.

This clone was picked up a small number of times. The chain has TRBV30 and TRBJ1-2; D unresolved. Trimming stripped 0 bases from V and 6 bases from J, with 11 bases between. Germline CDR1 GTSNPN, CDR2 SVGIG (reference sequence). This CDR3 contains 13 residues. Here the CDR3 DNA reads TGTGCCTGGAGTGTTGGCAGGATCAATGGCTACACCTTC. Protein product: CAWSVGRINGYTF.

V and J are TRBV6-5 and TRBJ1-1; D gene unclear. Germline lookup yields CDR1 MNHEY and CDR2 SVGAGI. With 8 bases removed from V and 5 bases from J, the gap between germline ends came to 12 bases. This CDR3 has 12 residues. The CDR3 protein is CASGSDWTEAFF. The CDR3 nucleotides are TGTGCCAGCGGAAGCGATTGGACTGAAGCTTTCTTT.

This clone was found a few times. The rearrangement joins TRBV13 to TRBJ2-7; 14 positions match TRBD2. The V gene's germline CDR1 is PRHDT and CDR2 FYEKMQ (reference sequence). V gave up 5 bases and J gave up 2 bases; unmatched junction bases: 5. This CDR3 comprises 16 residues. As DNA, the CDR3 is TGTGCCAGCAGCCGGACTAGCGGGGGGTCTCCCTACGAGCAGTACTTC. Translated: CASSRTSGGSPYEQYF.

V gene TRBV5-4 combines with J gene TRBJ2-3; 9 bases align to TRBD2. The CDR3 covers 15 residues. V was pared by 2 bases and J by 1 base, with 2 bases of the junction left unmatched. Germline loops: CDR1 SGHNT, CDR2 YYREEE (reference sequence). CDR3 in DNA: TGTGCCAGCAGCTTCGGCGGGGGGGGCACAGATACGCAGTATTTT. It codes for CASSFGGGGTDTQYF.

This chain connects TRBV19 to TRBJ2-3; TRBD2 might be the D (6 bases). Germline V gives CDR1 LNHDA, CDR2 SQIVND (reference sequence). This CDR3 contains 15 residues. V lost 6 bases to trimming and J lost 3 bases, with 16 bases between them. CDR3 region: CASSVRGMWTDTQYF. CDR3 coding DNA: TGTGCCAGTAGCGTCCGCGGGATGTGGACAGATACGCAGTATTTT. Complete variable domain (other parts from reference TRBV19 and TRBJ2-3): DGGITQSPKYLFRKEGQNVTLSCEQNLNHDAMYWYRQDPGQGLRLIYYSQIVNDFQKGDIAEGYSVSREKKESFPLTVTSAQKNPTAFYLCASSVRGMWTDTQYFGPGTRLTVL.

Only a few counts were recorded for this clone. The V call is TRBV21-1, the J call TRBJ2-3; the tabulated D call, TRBD2, remains unverified against the DNA. TRBV21-1 represents a pseudogene. The length of the CDR3 is 14 residues. CDR3 residues: CASRGGWNTDTQYF. The CDR3 DNA reads TGTGCCAGCAGAGGCGGGTGGAACACAGATACGCAGTATTTT.

The rearrangement links TRBV19 to TRBJ1-6, with TRBD1 identical over 8 bases. V was pared by 5 bases and J by 8 bases, with 11 bases of the junction left unmatched. Germline assignment: CDR1 LNHDA and CDR2 SQIVND (reference sequence). The length of the CDR3 is 16 residues. The chain's CDR3 is CASSPFPGQGYSPLHF. As DNA, the CDR3 is TGTGCCAGTAGTCCCTTCCCTGGACAGGGTTATTCACCCCTCCACTTT.

The count of this clone is one. The chain carries TRBV6-5 and TRBJ2-1, with unresolved D. Germline V gives CDR1 MNHEY, CDR2 SVGAGI. The CDR3 loop spans 13 amino acids. Trimming stripped 8 bases from V and 7 bases from J, with 15 bases between. The DNA for the CDR3 is TGTGCCAGCCGCCCCCCGGCCGGGAATGAGCAGTTCTTC. It codes for CASRPPAGNEQFF.

There are a few counts of this clone. This CDR3 is CASSLGASGGASDTQYF. The CDR3 DNA sequence: TGCGCCAGCAGCTTGGGGGCTAGCGGGGGGGCATCAGATACGCAGTATTTT. This chain connects TRBV5-1 to TRBJ2-3; 12 bases fit TRBD2. CDR3 size: 17 residues. CDR1 is SGHRS, CDR2 YFSETQ, per germline. Germline trimming cut 0 bases from V and 4 bases from J; bases unmatched to any gene: 6.

The chain combines TRBV6-4 with TRBJ1-3; D remains unclear. CDR1 and CDR2 from the germline V gene are MRHNA and SNTAGT. The V gene lost 10 bases and the J gene lost 3 bases, with 16 bases spanning the gap. The CDR3 loop spans 14 amino acids. CDR3 coding DNA: TGTGCCACCAGGCGGGCAGTGGATGGAAACACCATATATTTT. This encodes CATRRAVDGNTIYF.

The chain is built from TRBV7-9 and TRBJ1-2; D unclear. V lost 4 bases, J lost 7 bases, and 13 bases lay in between. The CDR3 is made up of 13 amino acids. Germline V gene sequence: CDR1 SEHNR, CDR2 FQNEAQ (reference sequence). In nucleotides, the CDR3 is TGTGCCAGCAGCTCCCCCCACGGTACTGGCTACACCTTC. Its translation: CASSSPHGTGYTF. Variable domain in full (rest from reference TRBV7-9 and TRBJ1-2): DTGVSQNPRHKITKRGQNVTFRCDPISEHNRLYWYRQTLGQGPEFLTYFQNEAQLEKSRLLSDRFSAERPKGSFSTLEIQRTEQGDSAMYLCASSSPHGTGYTFGSGTRLTVV.

This clone came up a few times. The V call is TRBV5-4, the J call TRBJ1-6; D is unclear. The CDR3 length is 13 residues. With 3 bases removed from V and 7 bases from J, the gap between germline ends came to 8 bases. The germline V gene encodes CDR1 SGHNT and CDR2 YYREEE (reference sequence). CDR3 in amino acids: CASSSGLNSPLHF. The CDR3, as DNA: TGTGCCAGCAGCTCCGGACTCAATTCACCCCTCCACTTT.

The chain combines TRBV30 with TRBJ1-5, with no clear D. This CDR3 comprises 13 residues. Germline assignment: CDR1 GTSNPN and CDR2 SVGIG (reference sequence). Trimming pared 1 base from V and 6 bases from J, leaving 10 bases between. The CDR3 loop reads CAWSGSNLQPQHF. CDR3 in DNA: TGTGCCTGGAGTGGCAGTAACCTTCAGCCCCAGCATTTT.

As to this clone: One end of the junction is discordant with germline, which a read error may explain. The chain recombines TRBV7-7 with TRBJ1-3, with TRBD1 matching over 7 bases. Looked up from germline, CDR1 is SSHAT and CDR2 is FNYEAQ (reference sequence). The CDR3 sequence is 15 residues long. The CDR3 sequence is CASSPGQLSGNTIYF. In DNA, the CDR3 is TGTGCTAGCAGCCCGGGACAGCTCTCTGGAAACACCATATATTTT.

The count of this clone is one. The rearrangement links TRBV7-2 to TRBJ2-7, with D tentatively TRBD2 (6 bases). Trimming removed 1 base at V and 7 bases at J, with 11 bases between. This CDR3 contains 13 residues. Germline V CDR1 and CDR2: SGHTA, FQGNSA. CDR3 nucleotides: TGTGCCAGCAGCTTAGGTACGGGGAGGGAGCAGTACTTC. Translating gives CASSLGTGREQYF.

The CDR3 DNA reads as TGCGCCAGCAGCCCCGACAGGGTTTTGAACACTGAAGCTTTCTTT. Protein sequence: CASSPDRVLNTEAFF. The chain links TRBV5-1 to TRBJ1-1; the match to TRBD1 covers 7 bases. The CDR3 runs 15 residues. J lost 0 bases, V lost 4 bases, and 6 bases had no gene match. CDR1 is SGHRS and CDR2 is YFSETQ in the germline V gene.

The chain carries TRBV10-3 and TRBJ2-6; possibly TRBD1 for D (6 bases). CDR3 length equals 16 residues. Deletions cut 6 bases from V and 0 bases from J, with 12 bases between. CDR1 is ENHRY and CDR2 is SYGVKD in the germline V gene. The CDR3 sequence: CAISSRGSSGANVLTF. As DNA, the CDR3 is TGTGCCATCAGCTCGAGGGGGAGCTCTGGGGCCAACGTCCTGACTTTC.

The chain has TRBV9 and TRBJ1-2; 10 bases fit TRBD1. With V trimmed by 7 bases and J by 4 bases, 7 bases remained unmatched. Germline V lookup: CDR1 SGDLS, CDR2 YYNGEE. The CDR3 length is 14 residues. The CDR3 coding sequence is TGTGCCAGCGGACAGGGGGATCCTGCCTATGGCTACACCTTC. Translating gives CASGQGDPAYGYTF.

J is TRBJ1-2 and V is TRBV6-5; TRBD1 is a possible D gene (5 bases). Germline assignment: CDR1 MNHEY and CDR2 SVGAGI. CDR3 size: 12 residues. V was shortened by 2 bases and J by 7 bases, with 8 bases between the two germline ends. CDR3 DNA: TGTGCCAGCAGTTACCGGGGGATTGGCTACACCTTC. Amino acid sequence: CASSYRGIGYTF.

The chain links TRBV2 to TRBJ1-2, with D perhaps matching TRBD1 (6 bases). CDR1 and CDR2 from the germline V gene are SNHLY and FYNNEI. The CDR3 totals 12 residues. The germline V and J ends were trimmed by 7 bases and 9 bases, with 15 bases remaining between them. In nucleotides, the CDR3 is TGTGCCAGCAATACGCAGGGGATGCGCTACACCTTC. Amino acid sequence: CASNTQGMRYTF.

This clone was detected a few times. V is TRBV4-1 and J is TRBJ2-3, with D possibly TRBD2 on 5 matching bases. V was trimmed by 0 bases and J by 3 bases, leaving 10 bases between them. The length of the CDR3 is 15 residues. Germline V CDR1 and CDR2: MGHRA, YSYEKL. DNA for the CDR3: TGCGCCAGCAGCCAAGAGAGGAGGCTGACAGATACGCAGTATTTT. Protein product: CASSQERRLTDTQYF.

The chain employs TRBV27 and TRBJ2-5, with 8 bases matching TRBD1. The CDR3 sequence is 16 residues long. The germline V gene has CDR1 MNHEY and CDR2 SMNVEV (reference sequence). The junction had 13 bases not matched to a gene; V was cut back by 5 bases and J by 5 bases. Written as DNA, the CDR3 is TGTGCCAGCAGTCGAATCCCAGGGGGCTTGGGGGAGACCCAGTACTTC. This gives the protein CASSRIPGGLGETQYF.

This clone was recorded a few times. This chain joins TRBV2 and TRBJ1-2; D remains unclear. The germline V gene has CDR1 SNHLY and CDR2 FYNNEI. V was trimmed by 4 bases and J by 7 bases, leaving 13 bases between them. The CDR3 contains 13 residues. Written as DNA, the CDR3 is TGTGCCAGCAGTGGAGCGGGGAGGTCTGGCTACACCTTC. Translation: CASSGAGRSGYTF.

V is TRBV27 and J is TRBJ2-7, with 7 nucleotides matching TRBD2. The CDR3 sequence is 16 residues long. Germline CDR1 MNHEY, CDR2 SMNVEV (reference sequence). With V trimmed by 1 base and J by 8 bases, 14 bases remained unmatched. For the CDR3, the DNA is TGTGCCAGCAGTTTATATATGGGGGGGAGGCTCGGACAGCAGTACTTC. The encoded protein is CASSLYMGGRLGQQYF.

This CDR3 is CASRLGDRRSSYNSPLHF. In DNA, the CDR3 is TGTGCAAGTCGCTTAGGAGATCGGCGGAGCTCCTATAATTCACCCCTCCACTTT. V and J are TRBV12-2 and TRBJ1-6. TRBV12-2 counts as a pseudogene. The CDR3 contains 18 residues.